This TCR beta chain was profiled in a study of blood T cell repertoires in COVID-19. Study context: Sites across the United States, Italy and Spain contributed samples from acute and convalescent COVID-19. T cells, B-cell-depleted T cells, or PBMCs provided the cDNA or gDNA that served as material.

Per the original data handling: Estimation of nucleated cell counts was performed using reference gene primer amplification. Method: immunoSEQ multiplex PCR; TCRdb's copy keeps in-frame clones and lacks some. V and J calls and clone size are copied from that table; D and trimming were computed from the DNA. Here the sample spans tens of thousands of clones, more than 70% being singletons. Germline assignment: CDR1 KGHSH and CDR2 LQKENI. This CDR3 contains 18 residues. V gave up 1 base and J gave up 0 bases, with 17 bases separating them. This TCR was recovered from a woman aged 70-85 years with acute or convalescent COVID-19. This chain joins TRBV18 and TRBJ2-3, with TRBD2 as a possible D gene (5 bases). Sequencing was carried out using peripheral blood. This CDR3 reads CASSPRQRIYSSTDTQYF. In nucleotides, the CDR3 is TGTGCCAGCTCACCACGCCAGCGGATATACTCTAGCACAGATACGCAGTATTTT.